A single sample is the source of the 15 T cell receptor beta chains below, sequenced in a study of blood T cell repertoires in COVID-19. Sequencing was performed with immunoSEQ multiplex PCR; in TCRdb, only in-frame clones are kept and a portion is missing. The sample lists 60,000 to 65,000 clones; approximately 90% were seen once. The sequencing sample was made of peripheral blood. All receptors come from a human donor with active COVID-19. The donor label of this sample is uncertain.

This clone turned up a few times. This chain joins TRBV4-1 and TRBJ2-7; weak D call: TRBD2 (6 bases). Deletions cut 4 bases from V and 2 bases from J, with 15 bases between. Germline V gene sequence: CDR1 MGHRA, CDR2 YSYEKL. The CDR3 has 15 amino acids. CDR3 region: CASSRTGTVTYEQYF. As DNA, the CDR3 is TGCGCCAGCAGCCGGACCGGGACTGTGACCTACGAGCAGTACTTC.

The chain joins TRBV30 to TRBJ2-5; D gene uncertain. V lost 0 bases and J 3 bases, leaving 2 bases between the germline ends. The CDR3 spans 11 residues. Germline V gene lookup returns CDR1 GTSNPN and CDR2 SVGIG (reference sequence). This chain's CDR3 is CAWSVEETQYF. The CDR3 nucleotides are TGTGCCTGGAGTGTCGAAGAGACCCAGTACTTC.

This CDR3 is CASSEYRHNQPQHF. As DNA, the CDR3 is TGTGCCAGCAGTGAATACAGGCACAATCAGCCCCAGCATTTT. This chain uses TRBV6-1 with TRBJ1-5; a weak D match, TRBD1 (5 bases). The germline V gene has CDR1 MNHNS and CDR2 SASEGT. This CDR3 spans 14 amino acids. V lost 2 bases to trimming and J lost 3 bases, with 8 bases between them.

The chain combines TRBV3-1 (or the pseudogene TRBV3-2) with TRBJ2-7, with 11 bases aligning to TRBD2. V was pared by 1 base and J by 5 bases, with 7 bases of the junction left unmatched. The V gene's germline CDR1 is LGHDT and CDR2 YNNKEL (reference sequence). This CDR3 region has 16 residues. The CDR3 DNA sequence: TGTGCCAGCAGCCAAGTTCTTACTAGCGGGAGCCACGAGCAGTACTTC. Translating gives CASSQVLTSGSHEQYF.

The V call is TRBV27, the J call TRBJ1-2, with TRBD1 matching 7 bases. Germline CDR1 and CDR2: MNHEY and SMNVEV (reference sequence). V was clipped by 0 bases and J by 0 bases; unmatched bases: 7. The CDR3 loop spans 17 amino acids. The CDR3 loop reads CASSLSTGTATNYGYTF. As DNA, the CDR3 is TGTGCCAGCAGTTTATCCACCGGGACAGCCACTAACTATGGCTACACCTTC.

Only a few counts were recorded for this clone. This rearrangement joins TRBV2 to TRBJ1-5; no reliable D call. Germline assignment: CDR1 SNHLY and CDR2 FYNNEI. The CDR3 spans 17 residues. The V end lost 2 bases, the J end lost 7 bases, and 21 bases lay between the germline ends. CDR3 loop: CASSELNGVLRGQPQHF. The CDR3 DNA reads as TGTGCCAGCAGTGAATTGAACGGGGTCCTACGAGGACAGCCCCAGCATTTT.

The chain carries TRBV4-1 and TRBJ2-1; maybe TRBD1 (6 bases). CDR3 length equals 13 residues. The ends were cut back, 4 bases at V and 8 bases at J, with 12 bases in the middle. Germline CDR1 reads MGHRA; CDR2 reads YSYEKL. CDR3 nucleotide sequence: TGCGCCAGCAGCCTCCGACAGGCTGATGAGCAGTTCTTC. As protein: CASSLRQADEQFF.

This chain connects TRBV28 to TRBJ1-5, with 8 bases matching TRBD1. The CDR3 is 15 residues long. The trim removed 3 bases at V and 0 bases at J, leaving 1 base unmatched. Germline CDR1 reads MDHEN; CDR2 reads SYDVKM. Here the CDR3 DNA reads TGTGCCAGCAGTTTCGGGACAGGTAGCAATCAGCCCCAGCATTTT. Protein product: CASSFGTGSNQPQHF.

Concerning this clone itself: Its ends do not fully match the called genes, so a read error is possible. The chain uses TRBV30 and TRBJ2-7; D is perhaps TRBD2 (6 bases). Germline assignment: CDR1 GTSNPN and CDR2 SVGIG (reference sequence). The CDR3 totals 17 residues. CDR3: CAWSPRGGARSSSEQYF. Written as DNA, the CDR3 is TGTGCCTGGAGTCCCCGCGGAGGGGCGCGCAGCTCCTCCGAGCAGTACTTC. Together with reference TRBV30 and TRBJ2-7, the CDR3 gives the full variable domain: SQTIHQWPATLVQPVGSPLSLECTVEGTSNPNLYWYRQAAGRGLQLLFYSVGIGQISSEVPQNLSASRPQDRQFILSSKKLLLSDSGFYLCAWSPRGGARSSSEQYFGPGTRLTVT.

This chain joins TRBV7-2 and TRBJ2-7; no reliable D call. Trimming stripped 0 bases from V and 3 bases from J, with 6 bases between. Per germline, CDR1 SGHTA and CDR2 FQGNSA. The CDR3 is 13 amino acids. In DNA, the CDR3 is TGTGCCAGCAGCTTAGCCCCCCTCTACGAGCAGTACTTC. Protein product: CASSLAPLYEQYF.

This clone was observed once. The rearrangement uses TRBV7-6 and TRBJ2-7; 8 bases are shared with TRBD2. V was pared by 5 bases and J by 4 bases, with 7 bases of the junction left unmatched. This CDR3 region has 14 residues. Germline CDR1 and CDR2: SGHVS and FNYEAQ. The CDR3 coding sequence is TGTGCCAGCAGCACTAGCGGAGGTGGGTACGAGCAGTACTTC. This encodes CASSTSGGGYEQYF.

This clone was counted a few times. The CDR3, as DNA: TGTGCCAGCAGTTGGGGACAACAGAGGCGCTACACCTTC. Translated: CASSWGQQRRYTF. The chain has TRBV27 and TRBJ1-2; D perhaps matches TRBD1 (6 bases). Trimming took 4 bases from V and 9 from J, leaving 15 bases between them. Germline CDR1 is MNHEY and CDR2 is SMNVEV (reference sequence). The CDR3 consists of 13 residues.

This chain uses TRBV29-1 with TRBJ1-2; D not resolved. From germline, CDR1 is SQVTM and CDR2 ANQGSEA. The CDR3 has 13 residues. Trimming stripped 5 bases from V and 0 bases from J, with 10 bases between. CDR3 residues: CSVLLRSNYGYTF. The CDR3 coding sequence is TGCAGCGTTCTTCTACGATCTAACTATGGCTACACCTTC. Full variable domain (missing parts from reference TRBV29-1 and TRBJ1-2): SAVISQKPSRDICQRGTSLTIQCQVDSQVTMMFWYRQQPGQSLTLIATANQGSEATYESGFVIDKFPISRPNLTFSTLTVSNMSPEDSSIYLCSVLLRSNYGYTFGSGTRLTVV.

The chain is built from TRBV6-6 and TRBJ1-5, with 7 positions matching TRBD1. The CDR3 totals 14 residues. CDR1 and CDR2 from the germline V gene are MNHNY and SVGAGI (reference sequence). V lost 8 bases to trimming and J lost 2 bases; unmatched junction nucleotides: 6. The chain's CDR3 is CASGRGNGNQPQHF. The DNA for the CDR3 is TGTGCCAGCGGCAGGGGGAACGGCAATCAGCCCCAGCATTTT.

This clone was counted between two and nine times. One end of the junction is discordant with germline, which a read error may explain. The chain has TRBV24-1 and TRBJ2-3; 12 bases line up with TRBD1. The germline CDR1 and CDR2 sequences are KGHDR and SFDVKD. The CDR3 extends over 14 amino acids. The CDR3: CATRDRGRTDTQYF. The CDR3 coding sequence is TGTGCCACCCGGGACAGGGGGCGCACGGATACGCAGTATTTT.